A selection of T cell receptor beta chains follows, all from one sample in a study of cytomegalovirus exposure and HLA in healthy donors. The assay was immunoSEQ multiplex PCR, and TCRdb's table has in-frame clones only and misses some. The sample lists some 150,000 clones, around nine tenths seen once, with approximately 4.7% in the top ten. The source material was PBMCs. These receptors came from a woman aged 25 to 39 in good health and CMV-seronegative. Each CDR3 is given with its conserved first and last residue. Each record gives: D gene, V gene, J gene, clone size, CDR3 DNA, CDR3 protein. The D gene is left open where the match is weak. The size entry is marked missing in some rows and otherwise reads once, few, many or a size class.

>NA|TRBV28|TRBJ1-5|few
TGTGCCAGCAGTTTACTCTTTCAGCCCCAGCATTTT
CASSLLFQPQHF
>NA|TRBV4-1|TRBJ2-7|NA
TGCGCCAGCAGCCAAGCGAACAGCTACGAGCAGTACTTC
CASSQANSYEQYF
>NA|TRBV5-1|TRBJ2-1|NA
TGCGCCAGCAGCTTGGCCGGGACTCCCTCCTACAATGAGCAGTTCTTC
CASSLAGTPSYNEQFF
>NA|TRBV9|TRBJ2-7|once
TGTGCCAGCAGCGTAGATGGGAGCCCCTACGAGCAGTACTTC
CASSVDGSPYEQYF
>NA|TRBV9|TRBJ2-3|once
TGTGCCAGCAGTATAGGGGCGGCCCTAAGCACAGATACGCAGTATTTT
CASSIGAALSTDTQYF
>NA|TRBV18|TRBJ2-7|NA
TGTGCCAGCTCCCTACAGGTCTACGAGCAGTACTTC
CASSLQVYEQYF
>TRBD1|TRBV19|TRBJ2-1|NA
TGTGCCAGTAGTATTATTCCAGGGGGCTACAATGAGCAGTTCTTC
CASSIIPGGYNEQFF
>NA|TRBV7-3|TRBJ2-1|NA
TGTGCCAGCAGCCCCTTGGCGGGGATCTACAATGAGCAGTTCTTC
CASSPLAGIYNEQFF
>NA|TRBV6-4|TRBJ2-1|NA
TGTGCCAGCAGTGCAGGGGACCTCAATGAGCAGTTCTTC
CASSAGDLNEQFF
>NA|TRBV5-1|TRBJ2-5|NA
TGCGCCAGCAGCCCCGGAGGAAACTTGGGGGAGACCCAGTACTTC
CASSPGGNLGETQYF
>TRBD1|TRBV10-3|TRBJ2-7|NA
TGTGCCATCTGGGACAGGGACTACGAGCAGTACTTC
CAIWDRDYEQYF
>TRBD1|TRBV7-9|TRBJ2-7|once
TGTTCCAGCAGCTCCCGGGACAGGGGGTCAAACGAGCAGTACTTC
CSSSSRDRGSNEQYF
>TRBD1|TRBV28|TRBJ1-1|NA
TGTGCCAGCAGTTTAGTAGCAGGGGGCACTGAAGCTTTCTTT
CASSLVAGGTEAFF
>NA|TRBV5-4|TRBJ1-1|NA
TGTGCCAGCAGCGATCCAGGGAAAGGGGAGAACACTGAAGCTTTCTTT
CASSDPGKGENTEAFF
>NA|TRBV4-3|TRBJ2-1|NA
TGCGCCAGCAGCCAAGGCTGGAGCTACAATGAGCAGTTCTTC
CASSQGWSYNEQFF
>NA|TRBV28|TRBJ2-7|once
TGTGCCAGCAGTTCGCAGGGGTTGGGCGGGAGATGGACTTACGAGCAGTACTTC
CASSSQGLGGRWTYEQYF
>NA|TRBV5-4|TRBJ2-5|NA
TGTGCCAGCAGCTTGGCGACAGGCCAAGAGACCCAGTACTTC
CASSLATGQETQYF
>NA|TRBV5-4|TRBJ2-1|NA
TGTGCCAGCAGCCCTTCCGGGGATGAGCAGTTCTTC
CASSPSGDEQFF
>TRBD1|TRBV4-3|TRBJ1-2|NA
TGCGCCAGCAGCCAAGACAGGGGGGATGGCTACACCTTC
CASSQDRGDGYTF
>TRBD2|TRBV12-5|TRBJ2-1|NA
TGTGCTAGTGGTCTTGGACTAGCGGGATTGGATGAGCAGTTCTTC
CASGLGLAGLDEQFF
>NA|TRBV28|TRBJ2-7|NA
TGTGCCAGCGCTACGGTGACCTACGAGCAGTACTTC
CASATVTYEQYF
>TRBD1|TRBV11-2|TRBJ2-1|NA
TGTGCCAGCAGCTTCACAGACAGGGGTGAGCAGTTCTTC
CASSFTDRGEQFF
>TRBD2|TRBV9|TRBJ2-3|NA
TGTGCCAGCAGCGTAGAGGAGACACCTACCAGAATAGCGGGAGGGCCGGTAGATACGCAGTATTTT
CASSVEETPTRIAGGPVDTQYF
>NA|TRBV18|TRBJ1-1|NA
TGTGCCAGCTCACCCCTTATGGGGCAGAACACTGGAGCTTTCTTT
CASSPLMGQNTGAFF
>NA|TRBV13|TRBJ1-1|NA
TGTGCCAGCAGCTCCAGACTGCCGAACACTGAAGCTTTCTTT
CASSSRLPNTEAFF
>NA|TRBV2|TRBJ1-5|NA
TGTGCCAGCACGGGGGGTGGCAATCAGCCCCAGCATTTT
CASTGGGNQPQHF
>TRBD1|TRBV5-4|TRBJ2-1|few
TGTGCCAGCAGCTCTTCCGGGACAGGTACCTACAATGAGCAGTTCTTC
CASSSSGTGTYNEQFF
>TRBD1|TRBV4-3|TRBJ2-1|few
TGCGCCAGCGCACGGACAGGGGCCTACAATGAGCAGTTCTTC
CASARTGAYNEQFF
>NA|TRBV5-4|TRBJ2-7|NA
TGTGCCAGCAGCTCTGGACAGTCCTACGAGCAGTACTTC
CASSSGQSYEQYF
>TRBD2|TRBV7-6|TRBJ2-1|few
TGTGCCAGCAGCACAGCGGGGGGTGTAAATGAGCAGTTCTTC
CASSTAGGVNEQFF
>NA|TRBV5-6|TRBJ1-6|NA
TGTGCCAGCAGCTTGGGCCGGTCACCCCTCCACTTT
CASSLGRSPLHF
>NA|TRBV7-8|TRBJ2-1|NA
TGTGCCAGCAGCTTAAGCAGGGCAAATGAGCAGTTCTTC
CASSLSRANEQFF
>TRBD1|TRBV28|TRBJ1-5|NA
TGTGCCAGCAGTACCCTGGACAGGTTTAGCAATCAGCCCCAGCATTTT
CASSTLDRFSNQPQHF
>TRBD1|TRBV28|TRBJ1-4|NA
TGTGCCAGCAGTGCGACAGGGAGTATTGAAAAACTGTTTTTT
CASSATGSIEKLFF
>NA|TRBV4-2|TRBJ2-7|once
TGTGCCAGCAGCCAAGATCCGGCAGGCCGGTCCTACGAGCAGTACTTC
CASSQDPAGRSYEQYF
>NA|TRBV18|TRBJ2-5|NA
TGTGCCAGCTCACAAGGGGGTACCCTCCAAGAGACCCAGTACTTC
CASSQGGTLQETQYF
>NA|TRBV29-1|TRBJ2-7|NA
TGCAGCGTCGAAGGCCTGACAGGCTACGAGCAGTACTTC
CSVEGLTGYEQYF
>NA|TRBV28|TRBJ1-1|NA
TGTGCCAGCAGTTTAAGCGGCGGACTGGGGAGCATAGACACTGAAGCTTTCTTT
CASSLSGGLGSIDTEAFF
>NA|TRBV5-1|TRBJ2-5|NA
TGCGCCAGCAGCCCCGGACTCCAAGAGACCCAGTACTTC
CASSPGLQETQYF
>TRBD1|TRBV28|TRBJ1-1|NA
TGTGCCAGCAGGGGCAGGGGGTCGGAAGAAGCTTTCTTT
CASRGRGSEEAFF
>NA|TRBV2|TRBJ1-5|NA
TGTGCCAGCAGGAACACCCAGGGGCCCCAGCATTTT
CASRNTQGPQHF
>NA|TRBV5-1|TRBJ1-5|NA
TGCGCCAGCAGCTTGGACTGGAGTAGCAATCAGCCCCAGCATTTT
CASSLDWSSNQPQHF
>TRBD2|TRBV7-8|TRBJ2-1|NA
TGTGCCAGCAGCTTAGGAGCCCCTGAGACTAGCGAGGGCAATGAGCAGTTCTTC
CASSLGAPETSEGNEQFF
>NA|TRBV6-5|TRBJ1-1|NA
TGTGCCAGCAGTTACCACAGAAGCCCCCACCCGGGAGGAGCTTTCTTT
CASSYHRSPHPGGAFF
>NA|TRBV27|TRBJ2-7|NA
TGTGCCAGCAGTTTAGGGCCGGGAATGTCCTACGAGCAGTACTTC
CASSLGPGMSYEQYF
>NA|TRBV5-6|TRBJ1-5|NA
TGTGCCAGCAGCTTCCACAGGGATTATCAGCCCCAGCATTTT
CASSFHRDYQPQHF
>NA|TRBV5-4|TRBJ2-3|NA
TGTGCCAGCAGCTTGGCCTTGGGCAGGGAAACAGATACGCAGTATTTT
CASSLALGRETDTQYF
>NA|TRBV2|TRBJ2-1|once
TGTGCCAGCTTGATGGGGGCTATCCCCTACAATGAGCAGTTCTTC
CASLMGAIPYNEQFF
>NA|TRBV25-1|TRBJ1-3|once
TGTGCCAGGAGAACTCGGGGGGGAAGGGAAAACACCATATATTTT
CARRTRGGRENTIYF
>NA|TRBV15|TRBJ2-7|NA
TGTGCCACCAGCAGAGATCTAATAGGGGTTGGCTACGAGCAGTACTTC
CATSRDLIGVGYEQYF